What follows are 10 T cell receptor beta chains derived from one specimen sequenced in a study of blood T cells in healthy people across ages. Primed by a sample-barcoded 5' primer and a J-beta primer mix, a second PCR proceeded for 7 to 11 cycles. TCRdb re-called the 5' RACE reads with MiXCR, one entry per CDR3 protein. The sample records about 1.7 million distinct CDR3 sequences, 28% being singletons. Sequencing used blood. The receptor set was obtained from a woman in her 30s in good health.

This clonotype was observed a handful of times. The rearrangement links TRBV29-1 to TRBJ2-1, with a possible D match to TRBD1 (6 bases). The CDR3 sequence is 12 residues long. Trimming removed 3 bases at V and 5 bases at J, with 8 bases between. CDR1 is SQVTM, CDR2 ANQGSEA, per germline. CDR3 amino acids: CSVERTDNEQFF. The DNA for the CDR3 is TGCAGCGTTGAGAGGACAGACAATGAGCAGTTCTTC.

The genes are TRBV20-1 and TRBJ2-3; 12 nucleotides match TRBD2. CDR1 DFQATT and CDR2 SNEGSKA come from the germline V gene (reference sequence). The CDR3 is 16 amino acids. J lost 6 bases, V lost 6 bases, and 13 bases had no gene match. The chain's CDR3 is CSARNGTSGRMDTQYF. CDR3 nucleotide sequence: TGCAGTGCCCGGAACGGGACTAGCGGGCGGATGGATACGCAGTATTTT.

The chain has TRBV6-2 or TRBV6-3 and TRBJ2-7; D gene unclear. V gave up 6 bases and J gave up 0 bases, with 9 bases separating them. This CDR3 contains 13 residues. The germline gives CDR1 MNHEY, CDR2 SVGEGT. This CDR3 is CASRRAHSYEQYF. CDR3 DNA sequence: TGTGCCAGCAGAAGGGCTCACTCCTACGAGCAGTACTTC.

The rearrangement uses TRBV28 and TRBJ1-2, with TRBD1 matching over 8 bases. CDR1 is MDHEN, CDR2 SYDVKM, per germline. V trimming: 4 bases; J trimming: 1 base; junction bases outside the gene matches: 8. The CDR3 loop spans 16 amino acids. CDR3 bases: TGTGCCAGCAGTTCCCCAACAGGGGGTGATAACTATGGCTACACCTTC. Its translation: CASSSPTGGDNYGYTF.

V usage is TRBV3-1 and J usage is TRBJ2-7; TRBD2 is a possible D gene (5 bases). The CDR3 runs 16 residues. From germline, CDR1 is LGHDT and CDR2 YNNKEL (reference sequence). V lost 0 bases, J lost 3 bases, and 15 bases lay in between. CDR3: CASSQDPGFGNYEQYF. As DNA, the CDR3 is TGTGCCAGCAGCCAAGATCCGGGATTCGGTAACTACGAGCAGTACTTC.

This clonotype has only a few counts. V gene TRBV7-9 combines with J gene TRBJ1-2, with 7 bases aligning to TRBD1. CDR1 is SEHNR, CDR2 FQNEAQ, per germline (reference sequence). V gave up 0 bases and J gave up 4 bases; unmatched junction bases: 2. CDR3 size: 14 residues. The CDR3 nucleotides are TGTGCCAGCAGCTTAGCGGAGGGGGCCTATGGCTACACCTTC. This encodes CASSLAEGAYGYTF.

The gene calls are TRBV20-1 and TRBJ2-4; the D is unclear. The ends were cut back, 3 bases at V and 0 bases at J, with 9 bases in the middle. Looked up from germline, CDR1 is DFQATT and CDR2 is SNEGSKA (reference sequence). The CDR3 covers 14 residues. The CDR3 region is CSASTNPAKNIQYF. The CDR3 DNA reads TGCAGTGCTAGTACCAACCCAGCCAAAAACATTCAGTACTTC.

This chain uses TRBV10-3 with TRBJ2-3, with 9 positions matching TRBD2. Germline V lookup: CDR1 ENHRY, CDR2 SYGVKD. The CDR3 runs to 18 residues. Germline trimming cut 2 bases from V and 4 bases from J; bases unmatched to any gene: 13. CDR3 protein: CAISELASLAGLADTQYF. The DNA of the CDR3 is TGTGCCATCAGTGAGCTTGCCAGCCTAGCGGGGCTAGCAGATACGCAGTATTTT.

The chain uses TRBV2 and TRBJ2-7; no definite D call. This CDR3 spans 10 amino acids. V was trimmed by 3 bases and J by 13 bases, leaving 10 bases between them. The germline V gene has CDR1 SNHLY and CDR2 FYNNEI. In DNA, the CDR3 is TGTGCCAGCAGTGATTTCGCAAGCTACTTC. This codes for CASSDFASYF.

J is TRBJ2-3 and V is TRBV21-1; the DNA was not compared with TRBD2, the D call given in the table. TRBV21-1 is labeled a pseudogene. This CDR3 region has 15 residues. CDR3 nucleotide sequence: TGTGCCAGCAGCAAAGGGGAAGCGGGAGCGTACGAGCAGTATTTT. Encoded protein: CASSKGEAGAYEQYF.